In this sample, the clone carrying this TCR beta chain turned up once. What it binds is not known. These data originate in a study of T cell responses to AZD1222 COVID-19 vaccine. Study observations and caveats: Spike-specific TCR breadth and depth both grew after two AZD1222 doses.

This CDR3 is built from 15 residues. Germline assignment: CDR1 MNHEY and CDR2 SVGAGI. V lost 6 bases, J lost 1 base, and 6 bases stayed unmatched. Clones were read by immunoSEQ multiplex PCR, and TCRdb kept only the in-frame ones, dropping some. The sample contains 100,000 to 150,000 clones, 75% to 95% of which appear only once. This chain uses TRBV6-5 with TRBJ1-5; TRBD1 aligns across 7 bases. The clonotype comes from an adult who received the MenACWY meningococcal vaccine as a control. The sequencing here drew on peripheral blood, taken 28 days after the second dose of the MenACWY control vaccine. CDR3 loop: CASRNKQGSNQPQHF. As DNA, the CDR3 is TGTGCCAGCAGAAACAAACAGGGGAGCAATCAGCCCCAGCATTTT.